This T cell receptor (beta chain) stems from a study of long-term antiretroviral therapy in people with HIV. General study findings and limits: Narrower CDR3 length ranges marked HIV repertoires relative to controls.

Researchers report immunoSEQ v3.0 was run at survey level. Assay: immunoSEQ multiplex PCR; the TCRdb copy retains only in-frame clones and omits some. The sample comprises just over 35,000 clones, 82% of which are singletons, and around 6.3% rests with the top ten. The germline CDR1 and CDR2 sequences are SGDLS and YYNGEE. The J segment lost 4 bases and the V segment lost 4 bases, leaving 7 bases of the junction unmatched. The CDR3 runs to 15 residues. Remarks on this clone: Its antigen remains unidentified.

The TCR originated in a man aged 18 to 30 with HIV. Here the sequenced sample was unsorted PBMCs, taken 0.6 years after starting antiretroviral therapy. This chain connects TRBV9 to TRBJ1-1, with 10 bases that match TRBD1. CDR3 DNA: TGTGCCAGCAGCCTACGGGACAGGGGTAGCACTGAAGCTTTCTTT. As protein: CASSLRDRGSTEAFF.